These 25 T cell receptor beta chains share one sample of origin, sequenced in a study of blood T cell repertoires in COVID-19. Clones were read by immunoSEQ multiplex PCR, and TCRdb kept only the in-frame ones, dropping some. The sample shows about 140,000 clones, 70% to 90% of them seen only once. Sequencing input: peripheral blood. Source of these receptors: a human donor in a cohort sampled during active COVID-19.

The chain uses TRBV2 and TRBJ1-5, with no clear D. The V end lost 6 bases, the J end lost 4 bases, and 16 bases lay between the germline ends. This CDR3 is 15 amino acids long. Germline V gives CDR1 SNHLY, CDR2 FYNNEI. The CDR3, as DNA: TGTGCCAGCAGGAGGGCCGGGGTAACGAATCAGCCCCAGCATTTT. This sequence encodes CASRRAGVTNQPQHF.

The rearrangement links TRBV5-1 to TRBJ2-1, with 11 bases fitting TRBD1. V shed 2 bases and J 10 bases; nucleotides not matched to a gene: 8. The V gene's germline CDR1 is SGHRS and CDR2 YFSETQ. The CDR3 loop spans 15 amino acids. CDR3 nucleotides: TGCGCCAGCAGCTTCGCGGGACAGGGGGGTAAGGAGCAGTTCTTC. Its protein product is CASSFAGQGGKEQFF.

This clone was seen only once. The CDR3 DNA is TGTGCCAGCAGCGTAACGGACGGGGGGAACACAGATACGCAGTATTTT. Translation gives CASSVTDGGNTDTQYF. The V and J genes are TRBV9 and TRBJ2-3; 7 positions agree with TRBD2. CDR3 length: 16 amino acids. Germline values: CDR1 SGDLS, CDR2 YYNGEE. The ends lost 1 base at V and 2 bases at J; junction bases unmatched: 7. Variable domain in full (rest from reference TRBV9 and TRBJ2-3): DSGVTQTPKHLITATGQRVTLRCSPRSGDLSVYWYQQSLDQGLQFLIQYYNGEERAKGNILERFSAQQFPDLHSELNLSSLELGDSALYFCASSVTDGGNTDTQYFGPGTRLTVL.

This sequence joins TRBV27 and TRBJ2-3, with 7 bases that match TRBD2. The CDR3 is 14 amino acids. Germline V gene sequence: CDR1 MNHEY, CDR2 SMNVEV (reference sequence). The J segment lost 4 bases and the V segment lost 5 bases, leaving 6 bases of the junction unmatched. CDR3 sequence reads: CASSDGLDADTQYF. CDR3 bases: TGTGCCAGCAGTGATGGACTAGACGCAGATACGCAGTATTTT.

This chain links TRBV19 with TRBJ1-1; maybe TRBD1 (5 bases). There are 14 residues in the CDR3. Germline CDR1 LNHDA, CDR2 SQIVND (reference sequence). V was pared by 3 bases and J by 1 base, with 9 bases between. CDR3 loop: CASSMETANTEAFF. The CDR3 bases are TGTGCCAGTAGTATGGAGACAGCGAACACTGAAGCTTTCTTT.

The chain carries TRBV2 and TRBJ1-6, with D possibly being TRBD1 (6 bases). Germline V lookup: CDR1 SNHLY, CDR2 FYNNEI. V gave up 8 bases and J gave up 10 bases, with 12 bases separating them. The CDR3 has 12 residues. CDR3 amino acids: CASAGAESPLHF. The CDR3 nucleotides read TGTGCCAGCGCGGGGGCCGAGTCACCCCTCCACTTT.

This sequence joins TRBV18 and TRBJ2-5; 8 bases align to TRBD2. This CDR3 is 15 amino acids long. The germline CDR1 and CDR2 sequences are KGHSH and LQKENI. The V and J ends lost 3 bases and 1 base, in that order; junction bases with no gene match: 4. The DNA for the CDR3 is TGTGCCAGCTCACCGGGCAGCGGGGGCCAAGAGACCCAGTACTTC. Amino acid sequence: CASSPGSGGQETQYF.

In DNA, the CDR3 is TGTGCCAGCAGTTTAGCACCGGGACTAGCGGGGGGGCCCATTTTCAATGAGCAGTTCTTC. Translation gives CASSLAPGLAGGPIFNEQFF. The chain combines TRBV27 with TRBJ2-1; 16 bases agree with TRBD2. The CDR3 covers 20 residues. V shed 2 bases, J shed 6 bases, and the junction held 13 bases outside the gene matches. Germline V gene lookup returns CDR1 MNHEY and CDR2 SMNVEV (reference sequence).

The chain employs TRBV23-1 and TRBJ1-5; the D gene is possibly TRBD1 (6 bases). TRBV23-1 is reported as an ORF; its role is uncertain. CDR3 length: 15 amino acids. The ends were cut back, 0 bases at V and 8 bases at J, with 14 bases in the middle. CDR3 DNA sequence: TGCGCCAGCAGTCAATCCGGGGCGAAGGGGGAGCCCCAGCATTTT. Protein sequence: CASSQSGAKGEPQHF.

The V call is TRBV9, the J call TRBJ2-2; 7 nucleotides line up with TRBD2. V was clipped by 1 base and J by 2 bases; unmatched bases: 14. The CDR3 is 19 amino acids. Per germline, CDR1 SGDLS and CDR2 YYNGEE. In DNA, the CDR3 is TGTGCCAGCAGCGTATTATCCGGAAAGGCGGGGGAAAACACCGGGGAGCTGTTTTTT. This codes for CASSVLSGKAGENTGELFF.

This sequence joins TRBV3-1 (or the pseudogene TRBV3-2) and TRBJ2-3; TRBD2 is a possible D gene (5 bases). Germline V lookup: CDR1 LGHDT, CDR2 YNNKEL (reference sequence). Trimming cost V 4 bases and J 8 bases, with 16 bases left between them. CDR3 length equals 14 residues. CDR3 bases: TGTGCCAGCAGCCGGGGAGACGCGGCCTCTACGCAGTATTTT. Its protein is CASSRGDAASTQYF.

The chain employs TRBV4-2 and TRBJ2-1, with 9 bases that match TRBD2. CDR1 and CDR2 from the germline V gene are LGHNA and YNFKEQ. The CDR3 covers 16 residues. The ends lost 4 bases at V and 5 bases at J; junction bases unmatched: 9. Here the CDR3 DNA reads TGTGCCAGCAGCCGGGAAAGGAGCGGGGGGAACAATGAGCAGTTCTTC. Protein: CASSRERSGGNNEQFF.

J is TRBJ2-4 and V is TRBV28, with TRBD1 as a possible D gene (6 bases). The CDR3 length is 15 residues. V lost 1 base to trimming and J lost 3 bases, with 10 bases between them. The germline CDR1 and CDR2 sequences are MDHEN and SYDVKM. The CDR3 sequence: CASSLFGGGKNIQYF. In DNA form, the CDR3 reads TGTGCCAGCAGTTTATTTGGGGGCGGCAAAAACATTCAGTACTTC.

This chain uses TRBV6-2 or TRBV6-3 with TRBJ2-7; 7 positions agree with TRBD1. The CDR3 contains 14 residues. V lost 0 bases, J lost 4 bases, and 3 bases stayed unmatched. The V gene's germline CDR1 is MNHEY and CDR2 SVGEGT. The CDR3 sequence: CASSYSDRVYEQYF. The CDR3, as DNA: TGTGCCAGCAGTTACTCAGACAGGGTATACGAGCAGTACTTC.

As DNA, the CDR3 is TGTGCCAGCAGTGATATGGGAGGAGGCAATGAGCAGTTCTTC. Protein: CASSDMGGGNEQFF. The rearrangement joins TRBV2 to TRBJ2-1; the D gene is possibly TRBD2 (6 bases). V was clipped by 3 bases and J by 6 bases, with 12 bases between them. This CDR3 comprises 14 residues. The V gene's germline CDR1 is SNHLY and CDR2 FYNNEI.

A note on this clone: At one of its ends the junction is not consistent with the germline gene, which may arise from a read error. V usage is TRBV7-7 and J usage is TRBJ2-3; possible D gene TRBD1, 8 bases. This CDR3 region has 15 residues. Looked up from germline, CDR1 is SSHAT and CDR2 is FNYEAQ (reference sequence). The CDR3 DNA reads TGTGCTAGCAGCTTGACAGGGGACTACACAGATACGCAGTATTTT. Translation: CASSLTGDYTDTQYF.

The chain carries TRBV6-5 and TRBJ2-7, with D perhaps matching TRBD1 (5 bases). Germline V lookup: CDR1 MNHEY, CDR2 SVGAGI. V was cut by 10 bases and J by 2 bases, with 15 bases left in between. The CDR3 consists of 13 residues. In DNA form, the CDR3 reads TGTGCCACCGAAGGGGCAGGACCCTACGAGCAGTACTTC. This translates into CATEGAGPYEQYF.

This clone was detected only once. V is TRBV4-1 and J is TRBJ2-5; TRBD2 aligns across 8 bases. Per germline, CDR1 MGHRA and CDR2 YSYEKL. The CDR3 is 15 residues long. V lost 6 bases, J lost 4 bases, and 10 bases stayed unmatched. CDR3 region: CASSHLSGGRETQYF. The CDR3 DNA is TGCGCCAGCAGTCACCTTTCGGGGGGGCGAGAGACCCAGTACTTC.

This chain joins TRBV7-9 and TRBJ1-1, with D possibly being TRBD1 (5 bases). CDR3 size: 13 residues. Germline V lookup: CDR1 SEHNR, CDR2 FQNEAQ (reference sequence). V was pared by 8 bases and J by 5 bases, with 15 bases between. The CDR3 region is CASSTPGRTEAFF. The CDR3 coding sequence is TGTGCCAGCTCTACCCCAGGGCGAACTGAAGCTTTCTTT.

The chain carries TRBV5-1 and TRBJ2-1; TRBD2 is a possible D gene (6 bases). The CDR3 extends over 15 amino acids. V was clipped by 3 bases and J by 0 bases, with 10 bases between them. The germline gives CDR1 SGHRS, CDR2 YFSETQ. CDR3 residues: CASSYDGSSYNEQFF. In nucleotides, the CDR3 is TGCGCCAGCAGCTACGACGGGAGCTCCTACAATGAGCAGTTCTTC.

V usage is TRBV28 and J usage is TRBJ1-4, with D maybe TRBD1 (5 bases). V was clipped by 3 bases and J by 11 bases, with 16 bases between them. The CDR3 consists of 14 residues. Germline CDR1 is MDHEN and CDR2 is SYDVKM. The CDR3 protein is CASSLFPGSMKLFF. In nucleotides, the CDR3 is TGTGCCAGCAGTTTGTTTCCAGGGTCGATGAAACTGTTTTTT.

The rearrangement links TRBV4-1 to TRBJ1-5; unclear D gene. This CDR3 is built from 15 residues. Germline V gives CDR1 MGHRA, CDR2 YSYEKL. The V end lost 3 bases, the J end lost 5 bases, and 14 bases lay between the germline ends. The DNA of the CDR3 is TGCGCCAGCAGCCACCTGGGTAACGGGGATCAGCCCCAGCATTTT. Amino acid sequence: CASSHLGNGDQPQHF.

This clone was detected once. This chain links TRBV2 with TRBJ2-2, with 11 bases matching TRBD1. The CDR3 loop spans 18 amino acids. V lost 0 bases and J lost 4; bases outside the gene matches: 7. Germline V CDR1 and CDR2: SNHLY, FYNNEI. CDR3 in amino acids: CASSEAEWGTGGTGELFF. In nucleotides, the CDR3 is TGTGCCAGCAGTGAAGCAGAATGGGGGACAGGGGGCACCGGGGAGCTGTTTTTT.

J is TRBJ2-2 and V is TRBV27, with 7 positions matching TRBD2. Germline V gives CDR1 MNHEY, CDR2 SMNVEV (reference sequence). J gave up 2 bases and V 3 bases, and 6 bases lay outside the gene matches. The CDR3 consists of 16 residues. CDR3 nucleotides: TGTGCCAGCAGTTTTGGCGGGAGCGGAAACACCGGGGAGCTGTTTTTT. This encodes CASSFGGSGNTGELFF.

J is TRBJ1-2 and V is TRBV19, with TRBD1 identical over 8 bases. V lost 7 bases, J lost 2 bases, and 12 bases stayed unmatched. The V gene's germline CDR1 is LNHDA and CDR2 SQIVND (reference sequence). The CDR3 has 16 amino acids. For the CDR3, the DNA is TGTGCCAGTACCAAGGTCACCGGACAGGGAAACTATGGCTACACCTTC. It codes for CASTKVTGQGNYGYTF. Full variable domain (outside the CDR3, taken from reference TRBV19 and TRBJ1-2): DGGITQSPKYLFRKEGQNVTLSCEQNLNHDAMYWYRQDPGQGLRLIYYSQIVNDFQKGDIAEGYSVSREKKESFPLTVTSAQKNPTAFYLCASTKVTGQGNYGYTFGSGTRLTVV.